This T cell receptor (beta chain) was identified in a study of blood T cell repertoires in COVID-19. Assay: immunoSEQ multiplex PCR; the TCRdb copy retains only in-frame clones and omits some. The sample gives some 200,000 clones, 85% to 90% of which show up once; almost 4.5% is in the top ten. The V gene lost 2 bases and the J gene lost 9 bases, with 11 bases spanning the gap. CDR1 LGHDT and CDR2 YNNKEL come from the germline V gene (reference sequence). CDR3 size: 14 residues. The table lists this clone with a count of one. The chain carries TRBV3-1 (or the pseudogene TRBV3-2) and TRBJ1-6; D is ambiguous. Specimen: peripheral blood. The sequence derives from a man aged 50-60 years with acute or convalescent COVID-19. The CDR3 coding sequence is TGTGCCAGCAGCCAACGCAATAACGGTTCACCCCTCCACTTT. Its translation: CASSQRNNGSPLHF.